This T cell receptor (beta chain) was sequenced for a study of tumor T cells in aggressive B-cell lymphoma. Some clones are missing from TCRdb's copy, which holds only in-frame ones; the method was immunoSEQ multiplex PCR. This sample has 9,500 to 13,000 clones, with about 91% found just once. The CDR3 sequence is 14 residues long. Trimming shortened V by 2 bases and J by 3 bases, and 8 bases separated the two germline ends. CDR1 is MNHEY and CDR2 is SMNVEV in the germline V gene (reference sequence). This TCR derives from an adult with diffuse large B cell lymphoma. The sample comprised tumor tissue. The V gene is TRBV27, the J gene TRBJ2-1; D may be TRBD2 (5 bases). The CDR3 DNA follows: TGTGCCAGCAGTTTAGCGGGCAGCTACAATGAGCAGTTCTTC. It yields the protein CASSLAGSYNEQFF.